This T cell receptor beta chain was profiled in a study of CD8 T cells in Susac syndrome. RNA in amounts of roughly 0.5 to 1 ug was reverse transcribed with random hexamers. TCRdb recomputed calls from the immunoSEQ multiplex PCR reads with MiXCR, one row per CDR3 protein. The sample holds about 430,000 distinct CDR3 sequences; around 83% are singletons and the top ten take around 0.12%. The specimen sequenced was CD8+ T cells from PBMCs. The TCR comes from a human donor with multiple sclerosis.

In nucleotides, the CDR3 is TGTGCCAGCGGGCCTTGGAACGAGCAGTACTTC. It codes for CASGPWNEQYF. The V call is TRBV28, the J call TRBJ2-7; unclear D gene. Germline CDR1 reads MDHEN; CDR2 reads SYDVKM. This CDR3 is 11 amino acids long. The ends were cut back, 8 bases at V and 5 bases at J, with 10 bases in the middle.